The 10 T cell receptor beta chains listed next were all sequenced from one sample in a study of control samples from healthy donors and cancer patients. The assay was immunoSEQ multiplex PCR, and TCRdb's table has in-frame clones only and misses some. The repertoire holds around 110,000 clones, with approximately 90% as singletons. The sample comprised PBMCs. The receptors come from a woman aged 50 to 60 with colorectal cancer.

The rearrangement uses TRBV5-5 and TRBJ2-2; D is uncertain. Germline CDR1 and CDR2: SGHKS and YYEKEE (reference sequence). CDR3 length: 14 residues. V was pared by 2 bases and J by 2 bases, with 7 bases between. CDR3 in amino acids: CASSLLVNTGELFF. The CDR3 coding sequence is TGTGCCAGCAGCTTACTGGTTAACACCGGGGAGCTGTTTTTT.

The chain carries TRBV5-4 and TRBJ1-6, with no clear D. The V gene's germline CDR1 is SGHNT and CDR2 YYREEE (reference sequence). This CDR3 has 17 amino acids. Trimming removed 6 bases from V and 9 bases from J, with 25 bases in between. CDR3 coding DNA: TGTGCCAGCACCTCATCTTACCGGTCTAATGTTAGTTCACCCCTCCACTTT. Translating gives CASTSSYRSNVSSPLHF.

The chain recombines TRBV2 with TRBJ1-3, with D uncertain. Germline V CDR1 and CDR2: SNHLY, FYNNEI. With 6 bases removed from V and 2 bases from J, the gap between germline ends came to 5 bases. There are 12 residues in the CDR3. CDR3 nucleotide sequence: TGTGCCAGCAGAAAGACTGGAAACACCATATATTTT. Protein product: CASRKTGNTIYF.

This clone was observed a single time. V is TRBV27 and J is TRBJ1-5; TRBD1 aligns across 7 bases. The CDR3 is 16 amino acids. J lost 2 bases, V lost 6 bases, and 10 bases had no gene match. Germline assignment: CDR1 MNHEY and CDR2 SMNVEV (reference sequence). In nucleotides, the CDR3 is TGTGCCAGCAGCCCACAGGGGCCCCTGGGCAATCAGCCCCAGCATTTT. This gives the protein CASSPQGPLGNQPQHF.

The rearrangement joins TRBV29-1 to TRBJ2-7, with 7 bases that match TRBD2. The germline V gene has CDR1 SQVTM and CDR2 ANQGSEA. V shed 0 bases and J 3 bases; nucleotides not matched to a gene: 8. There are 15 residues in the CDR3. The CDR3 loop is CSVEDTREGLYEQYF. The CDR3, as DNA: TGCAGCGTTGAAGATACGAGGGAGGGCCTCTACGAGCAGTACTTC.

This clone was seen a few times. The chain recombines TRBV6-5 with TRBJ1-5, with no clear D. This CDR3 is built from 13 residues. Germline CDR1 and CDR2: MNHEY and SVGAGI. V lost 4 bases and J lost 5, with 9 bases in between. The CDR3 bases are TGTGCCAGCAGTTCCGTAAGGGATCAGCCCCAGCATTTT. As protein: CASSSVRDQPQHF.

The chain joins TRBV30 to TRBJ2-1; D possibly uses TRBD1 or TRBD2 (5 bases each). The CDR3 has 13 residues. V was shortened by 5 bases and J by 12 bases, with 20 bases between the two germline ends. Looked up from germline, CDR1 is GTSNPN and CDR2 is SVGIG (reference sequence). The DNA for the CDR3 is TGTGCCTGGGGTATGGGCCGGGGCTATGGGCAGTTCTTC. Protein sequence: CAWGMGRGYGQFF. The entire variable domain, with the rest obtained from reference TRBV30 and TRBJ2-1, is as follows: SQTIHQWPATLVQPVGSPLSLECTVEGTSNPNLYWYRQAAGRGLQLLFYSVGIGQISSEVPQNLSASRPQDRQFILSSKKLLLSDSGFYLCAWGMGRGYGQFFGPGTRLTVL.

V usage is TRBV30 and J usage is TRBJ1-1; D not resolved. Trimming stripped 0 bases from V and 0 bases from J, with 8 bases between. The CDR3 has 14 residues. In germline, CDR1 is GTSNPN, CDR2 SVGIG (reference sequence). The DNA of the CDR3 is TGTGCCTGGAGTGTGGGTGGACTGAACACTGAAGCTTTCTTT. This sequence encodes CAWSVGGLNTEAFF.

A single count supports this clone. J is TRBJ2-1 and V is TRBV3-1 (or the pseudogene TRBV3-2), with a tentative D call TRBD2 (5 bases). The ends were cut back, 7 bases at V and 8 bases at J, with 12 bases in the middle. Germline V gives CDR1 LGHDT, CDR2 YNNKEL (reference sequence). The CDR3 is 12 amino acids. CDR3 sequence: CASNLGGDEQFF. Here the CDR3 DNA reads TGTGCCAGCAATCTTGGAGGCGATGAGCAGTTCTTC.

The chain has TRBV2 and TRBJ1-1, with unresolved D. Germline lookup yields CDR1 SNHLY and CDR2 FYNNEI. CDR3 length equals 13 residues. V was trimmed by 4 bases and J by 1 base, leaving 7 bases between them. In nucleotides, the CDR3 is TGTGCCAGCAGTGTTGCTAAGAACACTGAAGCTTTCTTT. Translation gives CASSVAKNTEAFF.